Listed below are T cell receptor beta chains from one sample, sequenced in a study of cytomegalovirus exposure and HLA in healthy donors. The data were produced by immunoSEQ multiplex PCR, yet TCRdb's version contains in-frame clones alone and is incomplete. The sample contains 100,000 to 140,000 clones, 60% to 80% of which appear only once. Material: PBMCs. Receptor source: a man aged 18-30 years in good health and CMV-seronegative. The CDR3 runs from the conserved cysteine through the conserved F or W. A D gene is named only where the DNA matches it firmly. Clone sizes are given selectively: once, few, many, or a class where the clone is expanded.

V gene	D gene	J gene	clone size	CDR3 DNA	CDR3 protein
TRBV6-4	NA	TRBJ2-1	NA	TGTGCCAGCAGTGACCTTCATGGGGCGAATGAGCAGTTCTTC	CASSDLHGANEQFF
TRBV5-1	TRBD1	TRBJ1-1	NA	TGCGCCAGCAGCAACAGGGGGGGGGCTGAAGCTTTCTTT	CASSNRGGAEAFF
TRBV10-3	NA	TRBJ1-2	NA	TGTGCCATCAGTGACCCCAGGGCGGACTATGGCTACACCTTC	CAISDPRADYGYTF
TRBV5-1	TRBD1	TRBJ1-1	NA	TGCGCCAGCAGCTTGGTGTGGGACAGGGATTTGTACACTGAAGCTTTCTTT	CASSLVWDRDLYTEAFF
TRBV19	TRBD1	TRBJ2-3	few	TGTGCCAGTAGTAGGGACAGGGGATCCCCCTTCGATACGCAGTATTTT	CASSRDRGSPFDTQYF
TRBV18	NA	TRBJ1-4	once	TGTGCCAGCTCAGACACTGACAGTGAAAAACTGTTTTTT	CASSDTDSEKLFF
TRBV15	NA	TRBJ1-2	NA	TGTGCCACCAGCAGAGGTTACAGGGAAGAGGGTGGCTACACCTTC	CATSRGYREEGGYTF
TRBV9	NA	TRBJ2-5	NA	TGTGCCAGCAGCACCCGACCCGAAGGGAGAGAGACCCAGTACTTC	CASSTRPEGRETQYF
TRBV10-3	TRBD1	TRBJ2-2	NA	TGTGCCATCAGTGAGTCGGGACAGGGGTTCATGGGCGACACCGGGGAGCTGTTTTTT	CAISESGQGFMGDTGELFF
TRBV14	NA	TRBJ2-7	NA	TGTGCCAGCAGCCATCCCCAGGGTGAGAAGGCCCTCGAGCAGTACTTC	CASSHPQGEKALEQYF
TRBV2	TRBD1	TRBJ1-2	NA	TGTGCCACCGTAATTCTCCAGGGGGCGGATGGCTACACCTTC	CATVILQGADGYTF
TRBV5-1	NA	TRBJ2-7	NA	TGCGCCAGCAGCTTGGAACCAGGTTACGAGCAGTACTTC	CASSLEPGYEQYF
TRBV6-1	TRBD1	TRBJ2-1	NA	TGTGCCAGCAAGGGACAGCGAAGCTCCTACAATGAGCAGTTCTTC	CASKGQRSSYNEQFF
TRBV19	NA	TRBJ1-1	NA	TGTGCCAGTAGTACATCTTACACTTTCTTT	CASSTSYTFF
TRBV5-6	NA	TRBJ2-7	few	TGTGCCAGCAGCTCCCCCCAGGGCGAGTACGAGCAGTACTTC	CASSSPQGEYEQYF
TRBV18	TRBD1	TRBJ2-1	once	TGTGCCAGCTCACCACCGCTCGGGACAGGGTCCAGTATTATCTTC	CASSPPLGTGSSIIF
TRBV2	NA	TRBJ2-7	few	TGTGCCAGCAGTGAAAGTGGCGGGACCCTCTACGAGCAGTACTTC	CASSESGGTLYEQYF
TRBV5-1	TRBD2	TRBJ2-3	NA	TGCGCCAGCAGCCCGAGGGTAGCGGGGGGATATACGCAGTATTTT	CASSPRVAGGYTQYF
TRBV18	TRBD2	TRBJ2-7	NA	TGTGCCAGCTCACCAGTTGGGAGGGCCTACGAGCAGTACTTC	CASSPVGRAYEQYF
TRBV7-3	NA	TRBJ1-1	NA	TGTGCCAGCAGCTTAAGTAACAGAAACACTGAAGCTTTCTTT	CASSLSNRNTEAFF
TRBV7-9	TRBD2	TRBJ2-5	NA	TGTGCCAGCAGCCCTAGAGTGCTAGCGGGGACGAAAGAGACCCAGTACTTC	CASSPRVLAGTKETQYF
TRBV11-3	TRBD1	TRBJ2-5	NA	TGTGCCAGCAGCATCACGACAGGGGGCGTAGAGACCCAGTACTTC	CASSITTGGVETQYF
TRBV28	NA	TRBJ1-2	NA	TGTGCCAGCAGTTTAGGTCAGGGTTGGTATGGCTACACCTTC	CASSLGQGWYGYTF
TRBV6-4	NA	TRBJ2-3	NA	TGTGCCAGCAGTCCAACCCTAGGGGGGGGCCCAGATACGCAGTATTTT	CASSPTLGGGPDTQYF
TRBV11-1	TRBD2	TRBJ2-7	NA	TGTGCCAGCAGCTCAGGACTAGCGGGGGGCGAGCAGTACTTC	CASSSGLAGGEQYF
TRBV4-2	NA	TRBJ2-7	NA	TGTGCCAGCAGCCAAGGCGGGGCCCTCTACGAGCAGTACTTC	CASSQGGALYEQYF
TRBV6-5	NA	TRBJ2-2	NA	TGTGCCAGCAGTTATTACGCCTCGGGTGGAACCGGGGAGCTGTTTTTT	CASSYYASGGTGELFF
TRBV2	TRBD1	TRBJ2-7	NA	TGTGCCAGCAGACAGGGGGCCGGGGTGTACTTC	CASRQGAGVYF